A selection of T cell receptor beta chains follows, all from one sample in a study of cytomegalovirus exposure and HLA in healthy donors. Only in-frame clones appear in the TCRdb table, and some are missing; sequencing was by immunoSEQ multiplex PCR. The profile shows 100,000 to 120,000 clones, more than 75% of them singletons. The sequencing input was PBMCs. These receptors were taken from a woman aged 25 to 45 in good health and CMV-seropositive. The CDR3 runs from the conserved cysteine through the conserved F or W. The D gene is left open where the match is weak. Only part of the rows carry a size: once, few, many, or a class if the clone is expanded.

clone_size	d_call	v_call	j_call	cdr3_aa	cdr3_nt
-	-	TRBV28	TRBJ2-4	CASSLGANIQYF	TGTGCCAGCAGTTTGGGGGCAAACATTCAGTACTTC
-	-	TRBV2	TRBJ1-2	CAREDYGYTF	TGTGCCAGGGAGGACTATGGCTACACCTTC
-	-	TRBV9	TRBJ2-1	CASSVEWGPGEQFF	TGTGCCAGCAGCGTAGAATGGGGGCCAGGGGAGCAGTTCTTC
-	-	TRBV18	TRBJ2-2	CASSATGQNTGELFF	TGTGCCAGCTCAGCCACAGGACAGAACACCGGGGAGCTGTTTTTT
-	-	TRBV6-6	TRBJ2-7	CASHPGTTDEQYF	TGTGCCAGCCATCCCGGGACAACTGACGAGCAGTACTTC
-	-	TRBV30	TRBJ2-7	CAWSVGQGFYEQYF	TGTGCCTGGAGTGTCGGGCAGGGTTTCTACGAGCAGTACTTC
-	-	TRBV15	TRBJ1-3	CATSRDRRGSGNTIYF	TGTGCCACCAGCAGAGACCGGCGCGGCTCTGGAAACACCATATATTTT
-	-	TRBV5-4	TRBJ1-2	CASSPRGAQGYTF	TGTGCCAGCAGCCCCCGGGGGGCTCAGGGCTACACCTTC
-	TRBD1	TRBV28	TRBJ1-2	CASSGTGDGYTF	TGTGCCAGCAGTGGGACAGGGGATGGCTACACCTTC
-	TRBD1	TRBV5-6	TRBJ1-6	CASSFSRQGGGSPLHF	TGTGCCAGCAGCTTTTCCCGACAGGGGGGTGGTTCACCCCTCCACTTT
-	TRBD1	TRBV13	TRBJ1-3	CASSWPGQGLGNTIYF	TGTGCCAGCAGCTGGCCGGGACAGGGGTTAGGAAACACCATATATTTT
-	TRBD2	TRBV4-2	TRBJ2-1	CASSHTSGRAQNNEQFF	TGTGCCAGCAGCCATACTAGCGGGAGGGCCCAAAACAATGAGCAGTTCTTC
-	TRBD1	TRBV7-7	TRBJ1-1	CASSPFSGTANTEAFF	TGTGCTAGCAGCCCATTCTCCGGGACAGCGAACACTGAAGCTTTCTTT
-	-	TRBV6-5	TRBJ1-5	CASSGALGNQPQHF	TGTGCCAGCAGTGGGGCATTGGGCAATCAGCCCCAGCATTTT
-	TRBD2	TRBV7-6	TRBJ2-5	CASSFPGTSKQETQYF	TGTGCCAGCAGCTTTCCCGGGACTAGCAAACAAGAGACCCAGTACTTC
-	-	TRBV4-3	TRBJ1-4	CASSQGTATNEKLFF	TGCGCCAGCAGCCAAGGAACTGCAACTAATGAAAAACTGTTTTTT
many	-	TRBV18	TRBJ2-2	CASSVDGNRGTGELFF	TGTGCCAGCTCAGTGGACGGGAACCGGGGCACCGGGGAGCTGTTTTTT
-	-	TRBV7-2	TRBJ1-1	CASSLGTVNTEAFF	TGTGCCAGCAGCTTAGGGACAGTGAACACTGAAGCTTTCTTT
-	TRBD1	TRBV5-1	TRBJ2-1	CASSWYRGEQFF	TGCGCCAGCAGCTGGTACAGGGGTGAGCAGTTCTTC
-	TRBD1	TRBV28	TRBJ1-2	CASSLRTGSGYTF	TGTGCCAGCAGTTTAAGGACAGGGTCCGGCTACACCTTC
-	TRBD2	TRBV5-4	TRBJ2-7	CASHSGSSYEQYF	TGTGCCAGCCATAGCGGGAGCTCCTACGAGCAGTACTTC
-	-	TRBV6-1	TRBJ1-3	CASNTGISGNTIYF	TGTGCCAGCAACACAGGGATTTCTGGAAACACCATATATTTT
-	-	TRBV9	TRBJ2-5	CASPGETQYF	TGTGCCAGCCCAGGGGAGACCCAGTACTTC
few	TRBD2	TRBV2	TRBJ2-2	CASRAGTSGELFF	TGTGCCAGCAGAGCCGGGACTAGCGGGGAGCTGTTTTTT
-	-	TRBV6-5	TRBJ2-3	CASSYRQARTDTQYF	TGTGCCAGCAGTTACCGACAGGCACGCACAGATACGCAGTATTTT
-	-	TRBV4-3	TRBJ2-3	CASSPFSGDTQYF	TGCGCCAGCAGCCCGTTTAGCGGCGATACGCAGTATTTT
-	-	TRBV11-2	TRBJ2-5	CASSPTGIEETQYF	TGTGCCAGCAGCCCCACAGGAATCGAAGAGACCCAGTACTTC
-	-	TRBV5-8	TRBJ1-3	CASGRGAGNTIYF	TGTGCCAGCGGCCGGGGGGCTGGAAACACCATATATTTT
-	TRBD2	TRBV6-6	TRBJ2-1	CASSYGAGGDNEQFF	TGTGCCAGCAGTTATGGAGCGGGAGGGGACAATGAGCAGTTCTTC
-	-	TRBV11-2	TRBJ2-7	CASSSRDSYEQYF	TGTGCCAGCAGTTCCCGCGACAGCTACGAGCAGTACTTC
-	TRBD2	TRBV28	TRBJ2-4	CASDRASGNIQYF	TGTGCCAGCGACCGCGCTAGCGGTAACATTCAGTACTTC